Described below is a single TCR beta chain sequence and its context. What it binds is not known. The V gene lost 3 bases and the J gene lost 3 bases, with 11 bases spanning the gap. CDR3 length: 14 amino acids. Germline CDR1 and CDR2: KGHSH and LQKENI. This record comes from a study of T cell responses to AZD1222 COVID-19 vaccine. Study-wide results and limits: The donor cohort was predominantly white British with a female majority, and clonal diversity may have been underestimated. Repertoire sampling occurred only after the peak T cell response. Among AZD1222 vaccinees, only six or seven were seropositive at baseline.

Repertoires were generated with immunoSEQ multiplex PCR, while TCRdb's copy carries only in-frame clones and drops some. The sample records 160,000 or so clones, roughly 88% being singletons. The receptor's source is an adult who received the AZD1222 COVID-19 vaccine. The chain has TRBV18 and TRBJ1-1; D remains unclear. The sequences come from peripheral blood, collected 28 days after the second AZD1222 dose. In nucleotides, the CDR3 is TGTGCCAGCTCACCTGACGTCGGAGACACTGAAGCTTTCTTT. It specifies CASSPDVGDTEAFF.